The 10 T cell receptor beta chains listed next were all sequenced from one sample in a study of blood T cells in healthy people across ages (dated by TCRdb to 2014 to 2015). Library generation was performed with 5' RACE. Sequencing took place on an Illumina HiSeq 2500. A second PCR of roughly 6 to 11 cycles was run with a J-beta primer mix and a sample-barcoded 5' primer. TCRdb cleaned the public reads at Q25 with fastp, built clones with MiXCR and kept in-frame beta chains. Here each entry gathers all rows of one CDR3 protein and keeps the most common genes and DNA. Here the sample has hundreds of thousands of distinct CDR3 sequences; 35% to 40% occur a single time. The top ten hold 10% to 15% of the sample. The specimen was blood. The receptors were sampled from a man between 18 and 35 years old in good health.

This clonotype was recorded a few times. The CDR3 coding sequence is TGCAGCGCCGCTCTTTCGGTCGGAGCCACAGATACGCAGTATTTT. Its protein product is CSAALSVGATDTQYF. The V gene is TRBV29-1, the J gene TRBJ2-3; no definite D call. Trimming removed 7 bases at V and 2 bases at J, with 19 bases between. The length of the CDR3 is 15 residues. Looked up from germline, CDR1 is SQVTM and CDR2 is ANQGSEA.

On this clonotype itself: One end of the junction does not line up with germline, which may come from a read error. This sequence joins TRBV30 and TRBJ1-2; D uncertain. This CDR3 has 14 amino acids. CDR1 and CDR2 from the germline V gene are GTSNPN and SVGIG (reference sequence). CDR3: CARSVSEESYGYTF. Written as DNA, the CDR3 is TGTGCCCGGAGTGTAAGTGAGGAAAGCTATGGCTACACCTTC.

The chain combines TRBV20-1 with TRBJ2-1, with unresolved D. Germline assignment: CDR1 DFQATT and CDR2 SNEGSKA (reference sequence). Between the trimmed V and J ends, which lost 0 bases and 3 bases, there was a span of 12 bases. CDR3 length: 15 amino acids. Written as DNA, the CDR3 is TGCAGTGCTAGAGATCCAGCGCGAGGCTACAATGAGCAGTTCTTC. Its translation is CSARDPARGYNEQFF.

This clonotype was counted a few times. The V gene is TRBV7-2, the J gene TRBJ2-3; D remains unclear. V shed 4 bases and J shed 2 bases, with 10 bases lying between them. Germline lookup yields CDR1 SGHTA and CDR2 FQGNSA. The CDR3 contains 14 residues. CDR3 in amino acids: CASSSGPDTDTQYF. The CDR3 bases are TGTGCCAGCAGCTCGGGCCCTGACACAGATACGCAGTATTTT.

The chain couples TRBV16 to TRBJ1-6; D is unresolved. The V end lost 4 bases, the J end lost 3 bases, and 16 bases lay between the germline ends. The CDR3 spans 17 residues. Germline V gives CDR1 KGHSY, CDR2 FQNENV. The CDR3 reads CASSPSGSRNYNSPLHF. The CDR3, as DNA: TGTGCCAGCAGCCCCTCGGGCTCCAGAAACTATAATTCACCCCTCCACTTT.

This clonotype was detected ten times or more. The chain combines TRBV7-2 with TRBJ1-2; unclear D gene. The germline V gene has CDR1 SGHTA and CDR2 FQGNSA. The length of the CDR3 is 15 residues. Trimming removed 1 base at V and 4 bases at J, with 13 bases between. CDR3 nucleotide sequence: TGTGCCAGCAGCTTAGGGAGGGTTCGGGGCTATGGCTACACCTTC. Translating it yields CASSLGRVRGYGYTF.

The rearrangement links TRBV7-2 to TRBJ2-3; tentative D call: TRBD1 (6 bases). The germline gives CDR1 SGHTA, CDR2 FQGNSA. V was pared by 2 bases and J by 2 bases, with 14 bases between. The CDR3 length is 16 residues. The CDR3 nucleotides are TGTGCCAGCAGCTTACGGGTAACAGGGTCCACAGATACGCAGTATTTT. Its protein is CASSLRVTGSTDTQYF.

This clonotype was observed many times. This chain links TRBV20-1 with TRBJ1-5, with D possibly matching TRBD1 (5 bases). This CDR3 has 14 amino acids. The germline gives CDR1 DFQATT, CDR2 SNEGSKA (reference sequence). Between the trimmed V and J ends, which lost 6 bases and 0 bases, there was a span of 12 bases. The CDR3 spells CSAGDPLSNQPQHF. The CDR3 nucleotides are TGCAGTGCGGGGGACCCTCTTAGCAATCAGCCCCAGCATTTT.

The chain has TRBV4-2 and TRBJ2-1; D possibly uses TRBD1 or TRBD2 (5 bases each). V lost 3 bases and J 7 bases, leaving 16 bases between the germline ends. CDR1 is LGHNA, CDR2 YNFKEQ, per germline. The CDR3 covers 15 residues. The CDR3 region is CASSQALRGRNEQFF. The CDR3 DNA reads TGTGCCAGCAGCCAGGCTCTGAGGGGCCGGAATGAGCAGTTCTTC.

This clonotype is a singleton in its sample. Sequence at one end of the junction differs from germline and may be a read error. J is TRBJ2-1 and V is TRBV12-3 or TRBV12-4, with D perhaps TRBD2 (6 bases). The CDR3 covers 15 residues. The CDR3 loop is CASSWLGGEKNGQFF. The CDR3 DNA reads as TGTGCCAGCAGCTGGCTGGGCGGGGAAAAAAATGGGCAGTTCTTC.